The 12 T cell receptor beta chains in this list originate from one sample, sequenced in a study of tumor-infiltrating lymphocytes in primary liver carcinoma. Starting from 500 ng of total RNA, TCR beta cDNA was produced with a primer in the constant region. Slightly modified ARM-PCR served as the procedure for the TCR beta libraries. These libraries came from three rounds of nested multiplex PCR. Two initial PCR rounds of roughly 10 cycles each paired TRBV1-TRBV30 forward primers with a C-beta reverse primer. TCRdb independently ran MiXCR on the multiplex PCR reads; one entry per CDR3 protein. The data show about 29,000 distinct CDR3 sequences, 76% seen once. Both RNA and DNA were isolated together from about 21-30 mg of bulk tissue that had not been sorted. Sequenced: liver tumor tissue from sampling region 5. Subset here: tumor region T5, tumor centre. The receptors originated from a man aged 35 to 55 with primary liver carcinoma and hepatitis B virus infection.

This clonotype was picked up one time. An end of the junction does not agree with germline; a read error may underlie this. The chain is built from TRBV7-9 and TRBJ2-7; D may be TRBD2 (6 bases). CDR1 is SEHNR, CDR2 FQNEAQ, per germline (reference sequence). The CDR3 contains 18 residues. This chain's CDR3 is CVSGLYGRRDWETYEQYF. The CDR3 DNA reads TGTGTCAGCGGCTTATATGGCCGACGGGACTGGGAAACATACGAGCAGTACTTC.

The CDR3 loop reads CASRSIYEQYF. The CDR3 DNA reads TGTGCCAGCAGGAGTATCTACGAGCAGTACTTC. The V call is TRBV6-2 or TRBV6-3, the J call TRBJ2-7, with D unclear. Per the germline V gene, CDR1 is MNHEY and CDR2 is SVGEGT. This CDR3 is 11 amino acids long. The ends were cut back, 6 bases at V and 3 bases at J, with 6 bases in the middle.

As to this clonotype: At one end, the junction sequence differs from germline, possibly due to a read error. V gene TRBV6-2 or TRBV6-3 combines with J gene TRBJ2-7; tentative D call: TRBD2 (6 bases). CDR3 length: 16 amino acids. The germline gives CDR1 MNHEY, CDR2 SVGEGT. CDR3 in DNA: TGTGCCTGCAGCTACTCGGCTGTGACGGGAGACTACGAGCAGTACTTC. It translates to CACSYSAVTGDYEQYF.

On this clonotype: Mismatch with germline at one junction end may stem from a read error. V usage is TRBV11-2 and J usage is TRBJ2-7, with 10 bases lining up with TRBD2. The CDR3 consists of 13 residues. In germline, CDR1 is SGHAT, CDR2 FQNNGV. The DNA of the CDR3 is TGTGTCAGCAGCTTCGGAGGGACTAGCGAGCAGTATTTC. It specifies CVSSFGGTSEQYF.

Notes on this clonotype: The conserved phenylalanine or tryptophan is not found at the CDR3 terminus, so this likely reflects a read error. No DNA is shown, since the ends of the CDR3 on it are uncertain; the CDR3 is the one TCRdb lists. CDR3 region: CASSLGPQGGGTETFS. The rearrangement links TRBV5-4 to TRBJ1-1; the table's D call TRBD1 went unverified against the DNA. CDR1 is SGHNT and CDR2 is YYREEE in the germline V gene (reference sequence). The CDR3 spans 16 residues, counting both ends.

About this clonotype itself: One junction end does not reproduce the germline sequence, and a read error may be involved. This chain uses TRBV5-4 with TRBJ2-6, with D perhaps matching TRBD1 (5 bases). Germline CDR1 and CDR2: SGHNT and YYREEE (reference sequence). The CDR3 covers 19 residues. The CDR3 is CVSSPALGGGVSGANDLTF. The CDR3 DNA is TGTGTCAGCAGCCCTGCCCTGGGTGGCGGAGTCTCTGGGGCCAACGACCTGACTTTC. Combining the CDR3 with reference TRBV5-4 and TRBJ2-6 gives the whole variable domain ETGVTQSPTHLIKTRGQQVTLRCSSQSGHNTVSWYQQALGQGPQFIFQYYREEENGRGNFPPRFSGLQFPNYSSELNVNALELDDSALYLCVSSPALGGGVSGANDLTFGAGSRLTVL.

A word on this clonotype: As the CDR3 is not closed by the conserved phenylalanine or tryptophan, this likely results from a read error. Because the CDR3's place on the DNA is in doubt, the DNA is left out and the CDR3 is given as listed by TCRdb. This chain links TRBV11-2 with TRBJ2-3. Termini included, the CDR3 measures 16 amino acids. Germline V CDR1 and CDR2: SGHAT, FQNNGV. Here the CDR3 reads CASSRQPINPTDTQYP.

About this clonotype itself: A read error may produce the germline difference seen at one junction end. The V and J genes are TRBV6-5 and TRBJ2-3; TRBD2 is a possible D gene (5 bases). Germline V gene lookup returns CDR1 MNHEY and CDR2 SVGAGI. The CDR3 runs 13 residues. The CDR3 bases are TGTGTCAGCATGCGGAGGTCAGAAGATACGCAGTATTTT. Translating gives CVSMRRSEDTQYF.

Regarding this clonotype: The junction departs from germline at one end; a sequencing error may be responsible. This sequence joins TRBV28 and TRBJ2-1; 9 bases agree with TRBD2. The CDR3 has 15 residues. Germline V gene lookup returns CDR1 MDHEN and CDR2 SYDVKM. For the CDR3, the DNA is TGCGCCAGCACCCCTGCTAGCGGGATCTACACTGAGCAGTTCTTC. This gives the protein CASTPASGIYTEQFF.

Concerning this clonotype itself: Since a much larger clone is just one base distant, this may be a read error. The V and J genes are TRBV24-1 and TRBJ2-3; D is uncertain. CDR1 is KGHDR and CDR2 is SFDVKD in the germline V gene. Deletions cut 7 bases from V and 1 base from J, with 17 bases between. The CDR3 consists of 16 residues. This CDR3 is CATRDPGILGTDTQYF. CDR3 bases: TGTGCCACCAGAGACCCGGGCATTTTGGGCACAGATACGCAGTATTTT.

This clonotype was observed at least ten times. Possible read error: a much larger clone is one base away. J is TRBJ2-1 and V is TRBV29-1; 8 bases fit TRBD2. The CDR3 is 13 residues long. The germline CDR1 and CDR2 sequences are SQVTM and ANQGSEA. CDR3 sequence (DNA): TGCAACCTACCGGGACTAGGAGACAATGAGCAGTTCTTC. Amino acids: CNLPGLGDNEQFF.

This clonotype was detected a few times. The chain is built from TRBV9 and TRBJ2-5; D is perhaps TRBD2 (6 bases). V lost 0 bases and J lost 5, with 14 bases in between. The CDR3 covers 15 residues. CDR1 is SGDLS and CDR2 is YYNGEE in the germline V gene. CDR3 loop: CASSVATAGWETQYF. The CDR3 DNA follows: TGTGCCAGCAGCGTAGCTACGGCGGGATGGGAGACCCAGTACTTC.